The T cell receptor beta chain described here comes from a study of cytomegalovirus exposure and HLA in healthy donors. Concerning this clone: What it binds is unknown.

General study points: The CMV antigen specificity of a few CMV-associated chains was confirmed through in vitro analysis.

The data were produced by immunoSEQ multiplex PCR, yet TCRdb's version contains in-frame clones alone and is incomplete. The sample carries 200,000 to 250,000 clones, 75% to 90% recorded once. V shed 6 bases and J 6 bases; nucleotides not matched to a gene: 5. CDR3 size: 11 residues. Looked up from germline, CDR1 is DFQATT and CDR2 is SNEGSKA (reference sequence). The sample taken for sequencing was PBMCs. The chain combines TRBV20-1 with TRBJ2-7, with 7 bases matching TRBD2. The sequence was obtained from a woman aged 18-29 years in good health and CMV-seronegative. The CDR3 bases are TGCAGTGCCAGACGGGGGGTCGAGCAGTACTTC. It is translated as CSARRGVEQYF.